This T cell receptor (beta chain) is drawn from a study of blood T cell repertoires in COVID-19. Study-level background: There were acute and convalescent COVID-19 samples, and they came from the United States, Italy and Spain. Nucleic acid was either cDNA or gDNA, and it came from T cells, B-cell-depleted T cells, or PBMCs.

Per the germline V gene, CDR1 is SGHNT and CDR2 is YENEEA. V dropped 5 bases and J dropped 0 bases, with 11 bases sitting between them. The CDR3 covers 15 residues. Authors' analysis steps: Amplification of reference gene primers was used by the study to estimate nucleated cell counts. Libraries were prepared by immunoSEQ multiplex PCR; TCRdb keeps only in-frame clonotypes and omits some of them. V and J calls and clone size come straight from that table; D and trimming were deduced from the DNA. Altogether some 80,000 clones are present, roughly four fifths being singletons, with the ten largest covering 30% to 45%.

This receptor was obtained from a woman in her 70s with acute or convalescent COVID-19. Sequencing was done on a sample of peripheral blood. V usage is TRBV11-3 and J usage is TRBJ1-5; D ambiguous. CDR3 DNA sequence: TGTGCCAGCAGCCTAGGAGGCAATAGCAATCAGCCCCAGCATTTT. Translated: CASSLGGNSNQPQHF.